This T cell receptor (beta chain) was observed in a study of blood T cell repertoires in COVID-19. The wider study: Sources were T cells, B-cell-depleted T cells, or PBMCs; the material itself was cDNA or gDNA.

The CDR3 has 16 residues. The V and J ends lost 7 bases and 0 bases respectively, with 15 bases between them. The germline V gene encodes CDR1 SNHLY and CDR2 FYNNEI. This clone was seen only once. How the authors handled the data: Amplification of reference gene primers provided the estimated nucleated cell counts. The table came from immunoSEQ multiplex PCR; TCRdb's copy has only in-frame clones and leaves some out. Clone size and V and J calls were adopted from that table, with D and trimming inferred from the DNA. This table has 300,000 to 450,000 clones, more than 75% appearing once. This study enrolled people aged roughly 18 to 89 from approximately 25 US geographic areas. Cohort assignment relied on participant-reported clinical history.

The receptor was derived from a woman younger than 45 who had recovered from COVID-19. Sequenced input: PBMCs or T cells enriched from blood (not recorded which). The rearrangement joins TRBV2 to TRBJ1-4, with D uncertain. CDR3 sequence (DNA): TGTGCCAGCACGCCCAGTCATTCCGCAACTAATGAAAAACTGTTTTTT. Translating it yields CASTPSHSATNEKLFF.